This section outlines one T cell receptor (beta chain) sequence together with its context. Across 24 US areas, participants ranged in age from about 18 to 100 years. Donors of Cohort 3 who recovered were those that had two negative PCRs, clearance, or symptom resolution. Under the authors' procedure: Amplification of reference gene primers provided the estimated nucleated cell counts. Generated by immunoSEQ multiplex PCR, the TCRdb table keeps only in-frame clones and is missing some. V, J and clone size were drawn from that table, and D and trimming were deduced from the DNA. The sample lists about 150,000 clones; less than 90% were seen once. This sample is drawn from a study of blood T cell repertoires in COVID-19. Study-wide background: In each case, the material was cDNA or gDNA derived from T cells, B-cell-depleted T cells, or PBMCs.

The sequenced sample was PBMCs or T cells enriched from blood (not recorded which). The sequence derives from a woman in her 50s who had recovered from COVID-19.

The CDR3 here is CASSPPLGEDEKLFF. The CDR3 coding sequence is TGTGCCAGCTCACCTCCCTTGGGGGAGGATGAAAAACTGTTTTTT. The rearrangement joins TRBV18 to TRBJ1-4, with TRBD1 as a possible D gene (5 bases). The CDR3 spans 15 residues. V dropped 3 bases and J dropped 6 bases, with 14 bases sitting between them. Germline V gene sequence: CDR1 KGHSH, CDR2 LQKENI.